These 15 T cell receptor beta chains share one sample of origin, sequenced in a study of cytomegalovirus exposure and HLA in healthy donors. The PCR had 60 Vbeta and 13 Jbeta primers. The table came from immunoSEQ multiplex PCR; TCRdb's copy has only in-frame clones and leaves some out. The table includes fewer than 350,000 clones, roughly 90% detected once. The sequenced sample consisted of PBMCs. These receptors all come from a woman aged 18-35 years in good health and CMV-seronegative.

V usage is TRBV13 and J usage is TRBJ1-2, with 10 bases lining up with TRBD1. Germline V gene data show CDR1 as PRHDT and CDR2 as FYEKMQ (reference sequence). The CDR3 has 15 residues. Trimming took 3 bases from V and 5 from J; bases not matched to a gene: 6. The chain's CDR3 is CASSLGEGQGYGYTF. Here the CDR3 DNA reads TGTGCCAGCAGCTTGGGCGAGGGACAGGGGTATGGCTACACCTTC.

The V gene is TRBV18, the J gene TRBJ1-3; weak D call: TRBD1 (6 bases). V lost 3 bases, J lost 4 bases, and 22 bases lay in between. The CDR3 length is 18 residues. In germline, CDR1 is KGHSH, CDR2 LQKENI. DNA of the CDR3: TGTGCCAGCTCACCCCTCCAGGGGCAGCCGAGCATCGGAAACACCATATATTTT. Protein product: CASSPLQGQPSIGNTIYF.

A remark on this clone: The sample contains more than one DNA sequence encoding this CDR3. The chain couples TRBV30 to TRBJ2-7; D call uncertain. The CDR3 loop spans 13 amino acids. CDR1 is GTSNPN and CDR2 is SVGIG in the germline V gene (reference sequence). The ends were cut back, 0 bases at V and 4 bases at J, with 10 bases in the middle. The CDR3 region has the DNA TGTGCCTGGAGTGTACTCACCGGGTACGAGCAGTACTTC. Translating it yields CAWSVLTGYEQYF. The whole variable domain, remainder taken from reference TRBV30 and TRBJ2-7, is SQTIHQWPATLVQPVGSPLSLECTVEGTSNPNLYWYRQAAGRGLQLLFYSVGIGQISSEVPQNLSASRPQDRQFILSSKKLLLSDSGFYLCAWSVLTGYEQYFGPGTRLTVT.

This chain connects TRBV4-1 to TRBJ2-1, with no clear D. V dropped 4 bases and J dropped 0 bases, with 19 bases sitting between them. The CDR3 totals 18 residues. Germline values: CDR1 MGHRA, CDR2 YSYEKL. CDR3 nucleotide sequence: TGCGCCAGCAGCCTCCAGTCAGGCAGCCTTAGCTCCTACAATGAGCAGTTCTTC. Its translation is CASSLQSGSLSSYNEQFF.

The CDR3 region is CASSEGGGLGEQYF. The CDR3 DNA is TGTGCCAGCAGTGAAGGGGGGGGATTAGGCGAGCAGTACTTC. V is TRBV2 and J is TRBJ2-7, with TRBD2 matching over 7 bases. CDR1 SNHLY and CDR2 FYNNEI come from the germline V gene. Germline trimming cut 1 base from V and 6 bases from J; bases unmatched to any gene: 6. The CDR3 runs 14 residues.

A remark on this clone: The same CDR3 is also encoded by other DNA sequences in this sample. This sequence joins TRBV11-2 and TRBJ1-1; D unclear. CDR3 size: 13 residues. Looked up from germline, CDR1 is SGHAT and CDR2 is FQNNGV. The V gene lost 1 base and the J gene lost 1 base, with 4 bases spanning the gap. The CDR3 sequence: CASSLGQNTEAFF. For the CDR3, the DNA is TGTGCCAGCAGCTTAGGACAGAACACTGAAGCTTTCTTT.

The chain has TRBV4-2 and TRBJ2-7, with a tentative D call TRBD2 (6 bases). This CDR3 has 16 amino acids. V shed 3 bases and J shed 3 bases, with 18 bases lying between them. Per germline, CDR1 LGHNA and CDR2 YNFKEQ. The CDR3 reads CASSQPRAGLNYEQYF. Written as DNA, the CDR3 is TGTGCCAGCAGCCAGCCCCGCGCGGGGCTAAACTACGAGCAGTACTTC.

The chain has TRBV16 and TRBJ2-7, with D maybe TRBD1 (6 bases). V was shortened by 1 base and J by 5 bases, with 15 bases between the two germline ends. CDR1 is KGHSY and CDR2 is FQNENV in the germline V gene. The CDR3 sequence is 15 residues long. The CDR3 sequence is CASSQWGNRAHEQYF. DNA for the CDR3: TGTGCCAGCAGCCAATGGGGGAACAGGGCCCACGAGCAGTACTTC.

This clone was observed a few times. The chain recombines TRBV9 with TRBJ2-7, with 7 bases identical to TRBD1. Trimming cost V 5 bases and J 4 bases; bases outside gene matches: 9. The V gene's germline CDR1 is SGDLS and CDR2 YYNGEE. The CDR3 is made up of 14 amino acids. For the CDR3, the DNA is TGTGCCAGCAGTCCGGCGGCAGGGGGATACGAGCAGTACTTC. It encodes CASSPAAGGYEQYF.

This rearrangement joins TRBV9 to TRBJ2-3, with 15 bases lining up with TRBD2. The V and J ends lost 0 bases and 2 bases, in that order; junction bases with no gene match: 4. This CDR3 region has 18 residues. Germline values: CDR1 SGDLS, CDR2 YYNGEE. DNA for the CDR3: TGTGCCAGCAGCGTAGGGACTAGCGGGGGGGGATTCACAGATACGCAGTATTTT. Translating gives CASSVGTSGGGFTDTQYF.

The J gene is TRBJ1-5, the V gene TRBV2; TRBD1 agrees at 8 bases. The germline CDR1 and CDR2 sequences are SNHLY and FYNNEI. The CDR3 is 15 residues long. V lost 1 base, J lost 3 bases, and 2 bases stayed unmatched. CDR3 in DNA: TGTGCCAGCAGTGAAGGGCAGGGGGCCAATCAGCCCCAGCATTTT. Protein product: CASSEGQGANQPQHF.

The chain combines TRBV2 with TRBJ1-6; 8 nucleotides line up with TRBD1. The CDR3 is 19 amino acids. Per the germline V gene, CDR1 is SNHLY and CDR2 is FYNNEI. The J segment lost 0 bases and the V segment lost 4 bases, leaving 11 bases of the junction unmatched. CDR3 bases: TGTGCCAGCAGTGTATCAAACGACAGGGGAAGCTCCTATAATTCACCCCTCCACTTT. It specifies CASSVSNDRGSSYNSPLHF.

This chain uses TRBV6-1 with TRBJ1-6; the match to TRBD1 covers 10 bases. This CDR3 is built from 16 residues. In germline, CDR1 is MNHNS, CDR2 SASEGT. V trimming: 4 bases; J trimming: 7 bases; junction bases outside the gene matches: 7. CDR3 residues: CASSAPGQGWNSPLHF. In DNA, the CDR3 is TGTGCCAGCAGTGCCCCGGGACAGGGGTGGAATTCACCCCTCCACTTT.

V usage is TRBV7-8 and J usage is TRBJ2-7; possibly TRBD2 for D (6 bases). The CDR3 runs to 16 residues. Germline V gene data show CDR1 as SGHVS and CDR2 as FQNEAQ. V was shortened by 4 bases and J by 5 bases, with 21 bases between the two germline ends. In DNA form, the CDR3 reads TGTGCCAGCAGCTATCGCGGCGGGACTCGAGGTCACGAGCAGTACTTC. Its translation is CASSYRGGTRGHEQYF.

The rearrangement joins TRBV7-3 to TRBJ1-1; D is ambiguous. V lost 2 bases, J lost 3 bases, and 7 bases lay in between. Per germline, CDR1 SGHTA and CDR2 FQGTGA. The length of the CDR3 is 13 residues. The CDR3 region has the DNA TGTGCCAGCAGCTTATTGGCGGACACTGAAGCTTTCTTT. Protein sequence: CASSLLADTEAFF.